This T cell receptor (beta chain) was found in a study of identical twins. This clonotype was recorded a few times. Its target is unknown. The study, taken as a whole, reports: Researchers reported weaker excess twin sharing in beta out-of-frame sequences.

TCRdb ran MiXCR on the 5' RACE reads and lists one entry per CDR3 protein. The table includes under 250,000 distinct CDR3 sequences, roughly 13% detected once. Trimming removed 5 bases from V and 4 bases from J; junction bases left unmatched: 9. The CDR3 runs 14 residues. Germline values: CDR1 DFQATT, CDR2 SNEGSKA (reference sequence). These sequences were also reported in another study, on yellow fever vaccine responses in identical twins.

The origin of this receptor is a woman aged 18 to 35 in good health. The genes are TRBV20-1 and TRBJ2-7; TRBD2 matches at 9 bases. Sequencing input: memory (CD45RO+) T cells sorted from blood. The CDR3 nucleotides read TGCAGTGCTTCAATAGCGGGAGTGGCGTACGAGCAGTACTTC. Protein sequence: CSASIAGVAYEQYF.